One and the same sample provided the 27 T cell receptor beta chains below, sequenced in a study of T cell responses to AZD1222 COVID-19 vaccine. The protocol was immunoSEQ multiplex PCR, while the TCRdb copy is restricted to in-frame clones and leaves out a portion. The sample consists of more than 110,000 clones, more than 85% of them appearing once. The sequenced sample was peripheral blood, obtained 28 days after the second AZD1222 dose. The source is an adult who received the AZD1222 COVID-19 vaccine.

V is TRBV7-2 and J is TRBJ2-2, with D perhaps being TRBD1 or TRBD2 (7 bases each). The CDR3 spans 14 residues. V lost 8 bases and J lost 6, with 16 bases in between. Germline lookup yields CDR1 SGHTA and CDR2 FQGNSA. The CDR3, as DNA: TGTGCCAGCGGGAGGGGGCTAGGCTCCGGGGAGCTGTTTTTT. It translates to CASGRGLGSGELFF.

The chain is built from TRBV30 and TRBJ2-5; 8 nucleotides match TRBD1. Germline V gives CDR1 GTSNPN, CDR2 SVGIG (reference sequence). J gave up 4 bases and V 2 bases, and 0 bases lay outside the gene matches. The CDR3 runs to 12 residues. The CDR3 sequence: CAWSTGGETQYF. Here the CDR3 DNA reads TGTGCCTGGAGTACAGGGGGAGAGACCCAGTACTTC.

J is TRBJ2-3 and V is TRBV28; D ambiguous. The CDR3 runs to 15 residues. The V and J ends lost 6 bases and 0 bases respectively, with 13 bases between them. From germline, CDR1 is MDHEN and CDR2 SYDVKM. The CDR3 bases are TGTGCCAGCAGACAATATCCAAGGAGCACAGATACGCAGTATTTT. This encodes CASRQYPRSTDTQYF.

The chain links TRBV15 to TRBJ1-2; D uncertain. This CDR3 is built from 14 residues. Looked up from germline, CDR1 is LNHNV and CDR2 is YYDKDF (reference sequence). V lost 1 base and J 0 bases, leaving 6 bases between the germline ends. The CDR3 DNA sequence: TGTGCCACCAGCAGAGTATCAGCTAACTATGGCTACACCTTC. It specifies CATSRVSANYGYTF.

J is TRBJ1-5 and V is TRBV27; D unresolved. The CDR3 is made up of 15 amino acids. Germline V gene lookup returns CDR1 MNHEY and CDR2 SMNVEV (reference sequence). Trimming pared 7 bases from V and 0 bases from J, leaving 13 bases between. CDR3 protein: CASKIKQSSNQPQHF. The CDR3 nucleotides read TGTGCCAGCAAAATCAAACAATCTAGCAATCAGCCCCAGCATTTT.

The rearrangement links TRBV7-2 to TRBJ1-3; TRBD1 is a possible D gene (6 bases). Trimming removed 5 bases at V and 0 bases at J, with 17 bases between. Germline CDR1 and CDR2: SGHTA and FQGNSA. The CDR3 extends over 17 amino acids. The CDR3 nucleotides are TGTGCCAGCAGCCCAAGAGACAGGCGTTCCTCTGGAAACACCATATATTTT. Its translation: CASSPRDRRSSGNTIYF.

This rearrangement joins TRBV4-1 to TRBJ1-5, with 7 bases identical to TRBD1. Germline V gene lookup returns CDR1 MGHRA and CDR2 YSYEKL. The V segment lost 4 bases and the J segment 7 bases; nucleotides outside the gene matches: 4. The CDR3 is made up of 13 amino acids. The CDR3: CASSPRGTQPQHF. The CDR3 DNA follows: TGCGCCAGCAGCCCCAGGGGGACCCAGCCCCAGCATTTT.

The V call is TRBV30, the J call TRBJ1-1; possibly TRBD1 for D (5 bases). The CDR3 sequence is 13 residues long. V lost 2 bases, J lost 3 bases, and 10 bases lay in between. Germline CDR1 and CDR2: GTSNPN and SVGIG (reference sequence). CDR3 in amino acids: CAWSFTGYTEAFF. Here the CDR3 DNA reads TGTGCCTGGAGTTTCACAGGCTACACTGAAGCTTTCTTT.

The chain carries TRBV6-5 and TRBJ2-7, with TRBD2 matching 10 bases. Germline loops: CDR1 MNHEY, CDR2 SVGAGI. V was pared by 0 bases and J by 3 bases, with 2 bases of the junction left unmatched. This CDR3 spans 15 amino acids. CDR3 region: CASSYSSSGSYEQYF. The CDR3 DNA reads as TGTGCCAGCAGTTACTCGTCTAGCGGGAGCTACGAGCAGTACTTC.

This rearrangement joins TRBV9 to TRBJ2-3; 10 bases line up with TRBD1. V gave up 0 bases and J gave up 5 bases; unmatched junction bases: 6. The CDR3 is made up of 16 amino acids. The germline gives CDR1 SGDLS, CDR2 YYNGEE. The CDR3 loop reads CASSVGQGAFRDTQYF. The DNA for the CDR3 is TGTGCCAGCAGCGTAGGACAGGGGGCATTTCGAGATACGCAGTATTTT.

The CDR3 reads CASSLERLAGVEQYF. The CDR3 coding sequence is TGTGCCAGCAGCTTAGAGAGACTAGCGGGAGTTGAGCAGTACTTC. The chain carries TRBV11-2 and TRBJ2-7; the match to TRBD2 covers 12 bases. This CDR3 contains 15 residues. Germline CDR1 is SGHAT and CDR2 is FQNNGV. The ends lost 0 bases at V and 7 bases at J; junction bases unmatched: 4.

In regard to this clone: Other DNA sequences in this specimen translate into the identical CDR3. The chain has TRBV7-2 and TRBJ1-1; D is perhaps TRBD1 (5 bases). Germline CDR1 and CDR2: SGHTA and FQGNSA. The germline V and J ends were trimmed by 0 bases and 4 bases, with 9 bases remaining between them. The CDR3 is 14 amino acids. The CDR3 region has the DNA TGTGCCAGCAGCTTAGCGGGGGGGGGCACTGAAGCTTTCTTT. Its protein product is CASSLAGGGTEAFF.

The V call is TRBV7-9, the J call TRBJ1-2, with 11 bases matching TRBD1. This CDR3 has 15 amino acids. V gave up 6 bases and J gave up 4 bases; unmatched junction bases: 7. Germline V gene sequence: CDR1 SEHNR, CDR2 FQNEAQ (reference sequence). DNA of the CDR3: TGTGCCAGCAGTTCGGACAGGGGGCTTGTCTATGGCTACACCTTC. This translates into CASSSDRGLVYGYTF.

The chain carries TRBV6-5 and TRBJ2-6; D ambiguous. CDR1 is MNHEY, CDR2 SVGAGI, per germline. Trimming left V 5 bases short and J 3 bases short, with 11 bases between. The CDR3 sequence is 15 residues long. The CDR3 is CASSPTWGGANVLTF. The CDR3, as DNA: TGTGCCAGCAGTCCCACCTGGGGTGGGGCCAACGTCCTGACTTTC.

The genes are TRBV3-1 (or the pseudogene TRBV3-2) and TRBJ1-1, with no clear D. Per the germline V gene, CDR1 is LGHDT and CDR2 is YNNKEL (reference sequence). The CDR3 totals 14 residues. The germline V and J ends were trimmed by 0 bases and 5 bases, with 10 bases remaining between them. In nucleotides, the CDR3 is TGTGCCAGCAGCCAAGAGTCGGACGGAACTGAAGCTTTCTTT. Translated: CASSQESDGTEAFF.

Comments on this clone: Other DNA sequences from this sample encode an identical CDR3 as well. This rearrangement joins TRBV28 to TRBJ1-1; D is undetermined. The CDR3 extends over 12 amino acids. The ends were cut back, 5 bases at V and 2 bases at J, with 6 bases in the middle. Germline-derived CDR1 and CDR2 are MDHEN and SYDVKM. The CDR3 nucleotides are TGTGCCAGCAGTCTCCAAAACACTGAAGCTTTCTTT. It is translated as CASSLQNTEAFF.

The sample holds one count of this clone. Here the CDR3 reads CASSLGQLGYGYTF. CDR3 nucleotides: TGTGCCAGCAGTTTAGGTCAGTTAGGCTATGGCTACACCTTC. V gene TRBV28 combines with J gene TRBJ1-2; D call uncertain. The germline V gene has CDR1 MDHEN and CDR2 SYDVKM. The CDR3 has 14 amino acids. Trimming left V 2 bases short and J 4 bases short, with 11 bases between.

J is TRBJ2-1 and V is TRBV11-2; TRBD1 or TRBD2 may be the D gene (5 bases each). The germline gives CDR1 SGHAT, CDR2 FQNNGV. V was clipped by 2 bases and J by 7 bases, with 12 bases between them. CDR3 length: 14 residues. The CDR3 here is CASSLQGVHNEQFF. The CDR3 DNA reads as TGTGCCAGCAGCTTACAGGGAGTGCATAATGAGCAGTTCTTC.

The CDR3 loop reads CASSPGDRGQETQYF. CDR3 in DNA: TGTGCCAGCAGTCCAGGGGACAGGGGGCAAGAGACCCAGTACTTC. V is TRBV28 and J is TRBJ2-5; 11 nucleotides align to TRBD1. V was pared by 5 bases and J by 2 bases, with 4 bases of the junction left unmatched. Germline CDR1 reads MDHEN; CDR2 reads SYDVKM. The CDR3 is 15 residues long.

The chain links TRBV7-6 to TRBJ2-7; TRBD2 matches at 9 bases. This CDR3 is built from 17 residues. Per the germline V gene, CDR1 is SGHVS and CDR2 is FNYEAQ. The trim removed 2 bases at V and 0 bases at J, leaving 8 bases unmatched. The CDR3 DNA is TGTGCCAGCAGCTTATTCCTAGCGGGACCTTCCTCCTACGAGCAGTACTTC. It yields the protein CASSLFLAGPSSYEQYF.

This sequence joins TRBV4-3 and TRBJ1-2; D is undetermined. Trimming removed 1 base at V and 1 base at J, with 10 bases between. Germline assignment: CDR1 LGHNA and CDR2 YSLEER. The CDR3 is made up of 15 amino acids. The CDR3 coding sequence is TGCGCCAGCAGCCAAGCTAGGCAGATTAACTATGGCTACACCTTC. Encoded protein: CASSQARQINYGYTF.

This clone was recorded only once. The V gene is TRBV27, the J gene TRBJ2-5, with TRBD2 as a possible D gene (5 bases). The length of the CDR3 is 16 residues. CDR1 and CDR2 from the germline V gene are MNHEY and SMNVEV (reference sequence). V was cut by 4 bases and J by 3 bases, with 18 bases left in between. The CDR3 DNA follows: TGTGCCAGCAGTTATGGGCAGAGGACTTTCAAAGAGACCCAGTACTTC. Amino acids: CASSYGQRTFKETQYF.

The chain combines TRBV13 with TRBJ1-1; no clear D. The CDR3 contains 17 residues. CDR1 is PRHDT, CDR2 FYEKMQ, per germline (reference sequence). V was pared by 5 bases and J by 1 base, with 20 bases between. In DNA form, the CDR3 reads TGTGCCAGCAGCCCCCCCGGGCGGCTATTTGGGAACACTGAAGCTTTCTTT. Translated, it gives CASSPPGRLFGNTEAFF.

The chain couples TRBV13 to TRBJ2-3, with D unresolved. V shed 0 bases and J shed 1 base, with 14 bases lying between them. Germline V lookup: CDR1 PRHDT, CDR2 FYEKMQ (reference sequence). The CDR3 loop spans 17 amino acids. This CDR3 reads CASSLGTQAGGTDTQYF. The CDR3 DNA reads TGTGCCAGCAGCTTAGGGACCCAGGCAGGAGGCACAGATACGCAGTATTTT.

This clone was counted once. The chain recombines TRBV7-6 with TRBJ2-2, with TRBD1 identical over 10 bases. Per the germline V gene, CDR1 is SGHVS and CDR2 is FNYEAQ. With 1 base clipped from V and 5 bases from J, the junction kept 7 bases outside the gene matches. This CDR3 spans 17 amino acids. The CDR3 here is CASSLEVGQGETGELFF. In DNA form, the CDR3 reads TGTGCCAGCAGCTTAGAGGTCGGACAGGGGGAGACCGGGGAGCTGTTTTTT.

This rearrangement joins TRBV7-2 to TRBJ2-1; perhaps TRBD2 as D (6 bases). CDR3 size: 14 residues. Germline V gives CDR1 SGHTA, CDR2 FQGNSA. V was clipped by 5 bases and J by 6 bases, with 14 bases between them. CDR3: CASSELTSTNEQFF. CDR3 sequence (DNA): TGTGCCAGCAGCGAACTAACTAGCACCAATGAGCAGTTCTTC.

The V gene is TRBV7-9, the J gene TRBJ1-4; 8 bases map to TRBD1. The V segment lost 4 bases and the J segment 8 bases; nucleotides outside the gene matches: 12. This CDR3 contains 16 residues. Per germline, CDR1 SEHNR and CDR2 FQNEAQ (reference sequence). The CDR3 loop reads CASSYQGAQLREKLFF. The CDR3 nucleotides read TGTGCCAGCAGCTACCAGGGGGCTCAACTAAGAGAAAAACTGTTTTTT.